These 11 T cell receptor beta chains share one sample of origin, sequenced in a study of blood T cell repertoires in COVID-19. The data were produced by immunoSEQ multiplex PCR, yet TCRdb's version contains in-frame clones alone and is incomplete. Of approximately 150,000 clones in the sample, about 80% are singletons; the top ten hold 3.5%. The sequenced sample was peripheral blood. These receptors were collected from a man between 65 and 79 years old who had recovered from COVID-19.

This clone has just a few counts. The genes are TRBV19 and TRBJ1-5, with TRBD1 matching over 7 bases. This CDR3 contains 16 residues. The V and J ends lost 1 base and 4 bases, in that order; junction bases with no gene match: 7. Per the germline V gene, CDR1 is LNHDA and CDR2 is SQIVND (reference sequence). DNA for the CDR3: TGTGCCAGTAGTATAGTAGGCAGGGGGGCTAATCAGCCCCAGCATTTT. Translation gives CASSIVGRGANQPQHF.

The DNA for the CDR3 is TGTGCCAGCAGCTCCTACCCTGGACAGGCCAACACTGAAGCTTTCTTT. Translation gives CASSSYPGQANTEAFF. The chain is built from TRBV11-2 and TRBJ1-1; TRBD1 agrees at 7 bases. Germline V gene data show CDR1 as SGHAT and CDR2 as FQNNGV. J was trimmed by 2 bases and V by 4 bases; bases with no gene match: 10. The CDR3 extends over 16 amino acids.

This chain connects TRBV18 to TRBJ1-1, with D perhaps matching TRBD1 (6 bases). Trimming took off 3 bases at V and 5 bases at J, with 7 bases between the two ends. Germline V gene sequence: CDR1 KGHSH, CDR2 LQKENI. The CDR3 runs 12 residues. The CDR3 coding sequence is TGTGCCAGCTCACCCACAGGGACTGAAGCTTTCTTT. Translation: CASSPTGTEAFF.

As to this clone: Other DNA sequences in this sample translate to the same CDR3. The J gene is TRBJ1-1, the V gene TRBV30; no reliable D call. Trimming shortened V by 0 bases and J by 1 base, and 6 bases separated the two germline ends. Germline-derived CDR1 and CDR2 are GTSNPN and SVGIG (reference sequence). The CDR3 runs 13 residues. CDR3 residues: CAWSVLRNTEAFF. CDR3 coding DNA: TGTGCCTGGAGTGTACTGCGGAACACTGAAGCTTTCTTT.

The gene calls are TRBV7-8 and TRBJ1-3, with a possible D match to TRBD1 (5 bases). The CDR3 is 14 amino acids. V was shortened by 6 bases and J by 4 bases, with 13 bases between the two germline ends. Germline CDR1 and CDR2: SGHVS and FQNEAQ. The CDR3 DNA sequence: TGTGCCAGCAGTGCGGGGGGATCCGGAAACACCATATATTTT. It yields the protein CASSAGGSGNTIYF. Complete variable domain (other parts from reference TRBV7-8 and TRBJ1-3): GAGVSQSPRYKVAKRGQDVALRCDPISGHVSLFWYQQALGQGPEFLTYFQNEAQLDKSGLPSDRFFAERPEGSVSTLKIQRTQQEDSAVYLCASSAGGSGNTIYFGEGSWLTVV.

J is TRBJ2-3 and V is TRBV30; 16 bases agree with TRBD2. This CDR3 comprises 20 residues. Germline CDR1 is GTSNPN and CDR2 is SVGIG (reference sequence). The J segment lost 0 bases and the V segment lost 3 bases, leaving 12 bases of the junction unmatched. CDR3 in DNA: TGTGCCTGGAGGTCGAAACCGGGACTAGCGGGAGGGCCCAGCACAGATACGCAGTATTTT. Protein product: CAWRSKPGLAGGPSTDTQYF. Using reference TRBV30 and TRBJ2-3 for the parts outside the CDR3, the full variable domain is SQTIHQWPATLVQPVGSPLSLECTVEGTSNPNLYWYRQAAGRGLQLLFYSVGIGQISSEVPQNLSASRPQDRQFILSSKKLLLSDSGFYLCAWRSKPGLAGGPSTDTQYFGPGTRLTVL.

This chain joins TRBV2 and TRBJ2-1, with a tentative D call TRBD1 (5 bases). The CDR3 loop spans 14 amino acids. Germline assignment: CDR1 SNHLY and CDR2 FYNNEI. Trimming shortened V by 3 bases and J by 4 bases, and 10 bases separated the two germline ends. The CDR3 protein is CASSDAGRYNEQFF. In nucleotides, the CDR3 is TGTGCCAGCAGTGACGCAGGGCGTTACAATGAGCAGTTCTTC.

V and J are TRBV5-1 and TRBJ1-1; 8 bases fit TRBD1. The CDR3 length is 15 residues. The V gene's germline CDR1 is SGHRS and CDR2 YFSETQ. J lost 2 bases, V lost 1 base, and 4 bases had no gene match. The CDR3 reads CASSLSAGGNTEAFF. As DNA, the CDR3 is TGCGCCAGCAGCTTGAGTGCAGGGGGCAACACTGAAGCTTTCTTT. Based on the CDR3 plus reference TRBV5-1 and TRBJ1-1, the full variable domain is KAGVTQTPRYLIKTRGQQVTLSCSPISGHRSVSWYQQTPGQGLQFLFEYFSETQRNKGNFPGRFSGRQFSNSRSEMNVSTLELGDSALYLCASSLSAGGNTEAFFGQGTRLTVV.

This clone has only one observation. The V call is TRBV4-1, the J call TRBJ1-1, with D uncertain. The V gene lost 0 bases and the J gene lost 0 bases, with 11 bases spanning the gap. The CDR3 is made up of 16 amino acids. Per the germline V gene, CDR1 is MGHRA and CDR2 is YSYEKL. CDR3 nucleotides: TGCGCCAGCAGCCAAGATCCGTACTTGGTGAACACTGAAGCTTTCTTT. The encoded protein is CASSQDPYLVNTEAFF.

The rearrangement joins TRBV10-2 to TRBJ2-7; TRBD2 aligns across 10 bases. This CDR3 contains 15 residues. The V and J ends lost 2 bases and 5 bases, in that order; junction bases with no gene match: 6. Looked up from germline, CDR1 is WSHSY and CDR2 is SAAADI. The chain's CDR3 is CASSEGLAGVDEQYF. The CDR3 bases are TGCGCCAGCAGTGAGGGTCTAGCGGGAGTGGACGAGCAGTACTTC.

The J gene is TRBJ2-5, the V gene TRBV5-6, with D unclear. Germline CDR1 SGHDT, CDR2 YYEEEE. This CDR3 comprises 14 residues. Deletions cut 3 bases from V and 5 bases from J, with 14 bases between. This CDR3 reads CASSSPGSWETQYF. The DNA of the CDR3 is TGTGCCAGCAGCTCCCCAGGAAGTTGGGAGACCCAGTACTTC. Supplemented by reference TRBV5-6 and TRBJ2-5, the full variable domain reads DAGVTQSPTHLIKTRGQQVTLRCSPKSGHDTVSWYQQALGQGPQFIFQYYEEEERQRGNFPDRFSGHQFPNYSSELNVNALLLGDSALYLCASSSPGSWETQYFGPGTRLLVL.